This TCR beta chain comes out of a study of T cells in Graves' hyperthyroidism and ophthalmopathy. Study summary: Staff took peripheral blood when the initial diagnosis was made, before any treatment began. Study-wide findings and caveats: Most expanded thyroid clonotypes above 0.001 recurred in blood.

The V and J ends lost 5 bases and 5 bases respectively, with 13 bases between them. Germline V gene sequence: CDR1 LNHNV, CDR2 YYDKDF (reference sequence). The CDR3 spans 14 residues. About this clonotype itself: The antigen is undetermined.

Stable disease denoted Graves' hyperthyroidism without ophthalmopathy progression within 18 months. Around 10 ml fresh peripheral blood yielded the PBMCs. Amplification of TCR beta CDR3 regions used RNA as the template. The HTBI primer set served for first-round RT-PCR of the TCR CDR3. TCRdb recomputed calls from the multiplex PCR reads with MiXCR, one row per CDR3 protein. The sample holds hundreds of thousands of distinct CDR3 sequences; more than 30% are singletons and the top ten take 8% to 9%. The source is a man aged 18 to 29 with Graves' hyperthyroidism. Sequencing was carried out using blood. The chain recombines TRBV15 with TRBJ1-5, with D possibly being TRBD1 (5 bases). CDR3 residues: CATSLGWGDQPQHF. DNA for the CDR3: TGTGCCACCAGCTTGGGATGGGGGGATCAGCCCCAGCATTTT.